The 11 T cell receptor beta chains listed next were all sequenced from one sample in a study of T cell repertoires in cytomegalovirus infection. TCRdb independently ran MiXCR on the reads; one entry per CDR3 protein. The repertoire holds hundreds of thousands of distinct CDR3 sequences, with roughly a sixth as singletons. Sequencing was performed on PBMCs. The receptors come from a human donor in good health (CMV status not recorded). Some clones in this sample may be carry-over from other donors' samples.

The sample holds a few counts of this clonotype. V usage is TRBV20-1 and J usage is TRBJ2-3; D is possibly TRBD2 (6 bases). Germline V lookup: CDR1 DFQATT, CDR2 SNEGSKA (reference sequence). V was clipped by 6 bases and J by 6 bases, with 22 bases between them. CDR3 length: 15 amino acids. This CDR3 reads CSASPGLALGDTQYF. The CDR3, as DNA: TGCAGTGCCTCTCCCGGTCTAGCGCTGGGGGATACGCAGTATTTT.

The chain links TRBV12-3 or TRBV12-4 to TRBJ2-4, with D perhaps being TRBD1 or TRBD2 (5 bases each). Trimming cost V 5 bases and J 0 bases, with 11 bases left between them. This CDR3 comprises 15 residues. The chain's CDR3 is CASSQGPLAKNIQYF. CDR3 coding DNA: TGTGCCAGCAGTCAGGGACCCCTAGCCAAAAACATTCAGTACTTC.

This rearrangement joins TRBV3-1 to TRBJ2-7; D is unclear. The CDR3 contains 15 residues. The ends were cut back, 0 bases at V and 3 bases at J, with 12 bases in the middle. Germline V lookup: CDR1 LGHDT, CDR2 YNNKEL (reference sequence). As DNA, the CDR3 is TGTGCCAGCAGCCAAGAAGGACCGGCCGTCTACGAGCAGTACTTC. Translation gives CASSQEGPAVYEQYF.

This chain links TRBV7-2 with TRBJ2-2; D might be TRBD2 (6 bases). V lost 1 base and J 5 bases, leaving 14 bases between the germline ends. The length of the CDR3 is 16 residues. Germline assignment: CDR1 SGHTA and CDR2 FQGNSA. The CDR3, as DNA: TGTGCCAGCAGCTTAGGTAGCGGAACCAAAACCGGGGAGCTGTTTTTT. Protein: CASSLGSGTKTGELFF.

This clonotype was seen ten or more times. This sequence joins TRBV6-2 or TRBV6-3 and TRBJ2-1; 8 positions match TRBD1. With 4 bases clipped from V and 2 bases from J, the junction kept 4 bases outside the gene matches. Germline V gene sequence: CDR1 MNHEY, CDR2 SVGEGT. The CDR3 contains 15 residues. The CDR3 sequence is CASSSRQGPYNEQFF. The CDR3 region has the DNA TGTGCCAGCAGTTCTCGACAGGGGCCCTACAATGAGCAGTTCTTC.

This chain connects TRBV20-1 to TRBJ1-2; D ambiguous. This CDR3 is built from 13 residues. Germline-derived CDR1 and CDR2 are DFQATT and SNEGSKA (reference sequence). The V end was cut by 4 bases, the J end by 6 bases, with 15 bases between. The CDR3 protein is CSAKHGNLHGYTF. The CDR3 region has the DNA TGCAGTGCTAAACACGGGAACCTACATGGCTACACCTTC.

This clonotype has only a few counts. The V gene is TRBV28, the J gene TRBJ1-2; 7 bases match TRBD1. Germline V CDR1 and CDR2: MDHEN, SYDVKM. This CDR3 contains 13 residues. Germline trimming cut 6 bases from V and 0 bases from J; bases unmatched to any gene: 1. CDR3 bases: TGTGCCAGCAGCAGGGGGTCTAACTATGGCTACACCTTC. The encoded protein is CASSRGSNYGYTF.

The CDR3 DNA follows: TGTGCCAGCAGCTTGATATCGGGGCGGGGCGAGCAGTACTTC. Its translation is CASSLISGRGEQYF. The chain carries TRBV5-4 and TRBJ2-7; the D gene is possibly TRBD2 (6 bases). Trimming took 1 base from V and 6 from J, leaving 14 bases between them. Germline V gene sequence: CDR1 SGHNT, CDR2 YYREEE (reference sequence). This CDR3 region has 14 residues.

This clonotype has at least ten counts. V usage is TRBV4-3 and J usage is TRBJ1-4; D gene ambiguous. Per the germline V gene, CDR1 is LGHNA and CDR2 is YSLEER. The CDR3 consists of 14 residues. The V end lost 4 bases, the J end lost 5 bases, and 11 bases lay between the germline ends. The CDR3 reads CASSPDGNNEKLFF. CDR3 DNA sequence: TGCGCCAGCAGCCCGGACGGGAACAATGAAAAACTGTTTTTT.

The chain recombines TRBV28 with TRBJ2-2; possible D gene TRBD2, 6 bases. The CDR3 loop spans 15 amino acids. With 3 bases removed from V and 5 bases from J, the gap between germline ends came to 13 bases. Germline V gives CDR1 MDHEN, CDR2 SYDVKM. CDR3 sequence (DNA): TGTGCCAGCAGTTTTATGGGGGGAGGAACCGGGGAGCTGTTTTTT. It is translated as CASSFMGGGTGELFF.

CDR3 region: CSARFGSSHEQYF. For the CDR3, the DNA is TGCAGTGCTAGGTTTGGCAGTAGCCACGAGCAGTACTTC. The chain combines TRBV20-1 with TRBJ2-7; D is unresolved. The CDR3 is made up of 13 amino acids. The V end lost 3 bases, the J end lost 5 bases, and 14 bases lay between the germline ends. Germline loops: CDR1 DFQATT, CDR2 SNEGSKA (reference sequence).